This T cell receptor (beta chain) was sequenced in a study of regulatory T cells in long-lasting Graves disease. Construction of TCR beta libraries relied on iRepertoire HTBI primers and on Arm-PCR targeting CDR3 regions. TCRdb processed the multiplex PCR reads anew with MiXCR; each CDR3 protein has one entry. Here the sample spans roughly 420,000 distinct CDR3 sequences, about 16% being singletons. As concerns this clonotype: This may be a read error: a much more frequent sequence differs by one nucleotide.

Time point meaning: newly diagnosed GD, antithyroid drugs for less than 3 months. The TCR library was made from RNA that had been extracted from PBMCs in TRIzol. The sequence came from a female donor with Graves disease. The specimen comprised peripheral blood mononuclear cells (PBMCs), sampled at new diagnosis, from a patient treated with antithyroid drugs.

For the CDR3, the DNA is TGCGGCGTTGATAAATTTGGGAGCTCTGGAAACACCATATATTTT. It is translated as CGVDKFGSSGNTIYF. The chain carries TRBV29-1 and TRBJ1-3; no reliable D call. The germline CDR1 and CDR2 sequences are SQVTM and ANQGSEA. This CDR3 region has 15 residues.